Presented here are 17 T cell receptor beta chains from one specimen sequenced in a study of shared clonotypes between healthy human individuals. Only in-frame clones appear in the TCRdb table, and some are missing; sequencing was by immunoSEQ multiplex PCR. The repertoire holds 1 million to 1.2 million clones, with about 72% as singletons. Source material: memory CD4+ T cells from PBMCs. Subset specified: CD45RA-negative fraction. These receptors all come from a man younger than 35 in good health. Some clones in this sample may be carry-over from other donors' samples.

The chain is built from TRBV7-2 and TRBJ1-3; the match to TRBD1 covers 7 bases. V gave up 1 base and J gave up 5 bases; unmatched junction bases: 8. The CDR3 contains 16 residues. The germline V gene has CDR1 SGHTA and CDR2 FQGNSA. The CDR3 reads CASSLDGGTDRNTIYF. The CDR3 coding sequence is TGTGCCAGCAGCTTAGATGGGGGGACAGACAGAAACACCATATATTTT.

The CDR3, as DNA: TGTGCCAGCCGACCCTTTAGCGGGATGCCCTACGAGCAGTACTTC. Encoded protein: CASRPFSGMPYEQYF. This chain links TRBV27 with TRBJ2-7; the match to TRBD2 covers 8 bases. The CDR3 has 15 amino acids. Losses at the gene ends were 8 bases for V and 2 bases for J; bases not matched to a gene: 11. Looked up from germline, CDR1 is MNHEY and CDR2 is SMNVEV (reference sequence).

The chain links TRBV30 to TRBJ2-4, with D possibly matching TRBD2 (5 bases). This CDR3 has 12 amino acids. CDR1 and CDR2 from the germline V gene are GTSNPN and SVGIG (reference sequence). Deletions cut 1 base from V and 8 bases from J, with 9 bases between. As DNA, the CDR3 is TGTGCCTGGAGTGGCGAAGCGGACATTCAGTACTTC. Translated, it gives CAWSGEADIQYF. The whole variable domain, remainder taken from reference TRBV30 and TRBJ2-4, is SQTIHQWPATLVQPVGSPLSLECTVEGTSNPNLYWYRQAAGRGLQLLFYSVGIGQISSEVPQNLSASRPQDRQFILSSKKLLLSDSGFYLCAWSGEADIQYFGAGTRLSVL.

The CDR3 region is CAGMMGGSDTQYF. In DNA, the CDR3 is TGTGCCGGCATGATGGGGGGGTCAGATACGCAGTATTTT. The rearrangement uses TRBV2 and TRBJ2-3; 7 bases line up with TRBD2. The germline V gene has CDR1 SNHLY and CDR2 FYNNEI. The J segment lost 4 bases and the V segment lost 11 bases, leaving 9 bases of the junction unmatched. This CDR3 is built from 13 residues.

The rearrangement uses TRBV5-1 and TRBJ1-2, with 7 nucleotides matching TRBD1. CDR3 length equals 16 residues. The ends lost 0 bases at V and 4 bases at J; junction bases unmatched: 9. Germline CDR1 and CDR2: SGHRS and YFSETQ. CDR3: CASSLDGQAGLYGYTF. The CDR3 coding sequence is TGCGCCAGCAGCTTGGATGGACAGGCCGGACTCTATGGCTACACCTTC.

The chain employs TRBV14 and TRBJ1-2; D remains unclear. The CDR3 runs to 13 residues. Germline lookup yields CDR1 SGHDN and CDR2 FVKESK. V was pared by 1 base and J by 2 bases, with 5 bases between. The DNA of the CDR3 is TGTGCCAGCAGCCAAGGCACCAACTATGGCTACACCTTC. Amino acids: CASSQGTNYGYTF.

The rearrangement links TRBV19 to TRBJ1-1; tentative D call: TRBD1 (5 bases). V lost 3 bases and J 4 bases, leaving 15 bases between the germline ends. This CDR3 contains 15 residues. Germline V gives CDR1 LNHDA, CDR2 SQIVND (reference sequence). The CDR3 loop reads CASSIQGVSTTEAFF. The CDR3 DNA reads TGTGCCAGTAGTATTCAGGGTGTAAGTACCACTGAAGCTTTCTTT. Based on the CDR3 plus reference TRBV19 and TRBJ1-1, the full variable domain is DGGITQSPKYLFRKEGQNVTLSCEQNLNHDAMYWYRQDPGQGLRLIYYSQIVNDFQKGDIAEGYSVSREKKESFPLTVTSAQKNPTAFYLCASSIQGVSTTEAFFGQGTRLTVV.

This clone has a single count. V gene TRBV28 combines with J gene TRBJ1-3; D remains ambiguous. The CDR3 runs 15 residues. Trimming took off 4 bases at V and 3 bases at J, with 13 bases between the two ends. Germline-derived CDR1 and CDR2 are MDHEN and SYDVKM. In DNA, the CDR3 is TGTGCCAGCAGTTCATTTGGACGGCGTGGAAACACCATATATTTT. Amino acid sequence: CASSSFGRRGNTIYF.

The rearrangement links TRBV7-2 to TRBJ2-7; 7 bases match TRBD2. J lost 4 bases, V lost 5 bases, and 5 bases had no gene match. CDR3 length equals 13 residues. Germline loops: CDR1 SGHTA, CDR2 FQGNSA. CDR3 in DNA: TGTGCCAGCAGCCAATCGGGGGGTTACGAGCAGTACTTC. Translating gives CASSQSGGYEQYF.

A word on this clone: The same CDR3 can be traced to other DNA sequences in this sample. The chain couples TRBV5-1 to TRBJ2-1; the D is unclear. The germline V and J ends were trimmed by 0 bases and 4 bases, with 8 bases remaining between them. The CDR3 has 14 amino acids. Germline values: CDR1 SGHRS, CDR2 YFSETQ. CDR3 amino acids: CASSLEGRYNEQFF. Here the CDR3 DNA reads TGCGCCAGCAGCTTGGAGGGAAGGTACAATGAGCAGTTCTTC.

A few counts support this clone. The chain joins TRBV19 to TRBJ2-7; 8 nucleotides agree with TRBD2. There are 16 residues in the CDR3. The V and J ends lost 5 bases and 0 bases, in that order; junction bases with no gene match: 9. Germline V gene sequence: CDR1 LNHDA, CDR2 SQIVND (reference sequence). The CDR3 region has the DNA TGTGCCAGTAGTGGGGGTAGCGGGATTGACTCCTACGAGCAGTACTTC. This sequence encodes CASSGGSGIDSYEQYF.

On this clone itself: Other nucleotide sequences from this sample produce the same CDR3. J is TRBJ2-7 and V is TRBV6-5; 9 bases line up with TRBD2. V shed 3 bases, J shed 1 base, and the junction held 1 base outside the gene matches. The CDR3 has 14 amino acids. Germline V gene sequence: CDR1 MNHEY, CDR2 SVGAGI. The CDR3, as DNA: TGTGCCAGCAGTTATCTAGCGGGGTCCTACGAGCAGTACTTC. This encodes CASSYLAGSYEQYF.

The chain uses TRBV5-1 and TRBJ2-7; D gene unclear. V lost 0 bases and J lost 2, with 12 bases in between. This CDR3 is 15 amino acids long. Germline V lookup: CDR1 SGHRS, CDR2 YFSETQ. The CDR3 sequence: CASSLAPGYAYEQYF. CDR3 in DNA: TGCGCCAGCAGCTTGGCCCCGGGTTACGCCTACGAGCAGTACTTC.

This chain uses TRBV29-1 with TRBJ2-1; the D gene is possibly TRBD1 (5 bases). V lost 5 bases and J lost 1, with 15 bases in between. This CDR3 region has 15 residues. The V gene's germline CDR1 is SQVTM and CDR2 ANQGSEA. The CDR3 nucleotides read TGCAGCGTTAACCCTATCAAGGGGTCCTACAATGAGCAGTTCTTC. Its protein product is CSVNPIKGSYNEQFF.

V is TRBV5-1 and J is TRBJ2-5, with a possible D match to TRBD2 (5 bases). The V gene lost 4 bases and the J gene lost 5 bases, with 18 bases spanning the gap. Germline lookup yields CDR1 SGHRS and CDR2 YFSETQ. The CDR3 loop spans 15 amino acids. The CDR3 nucleotides are TGCGCCAGCAGCGCCCGGACCTGGGGAGTGGAGACCCAGTACTTC. Translating it yields CASSARTWGVETQYF.

The chain joins TRBV7-9 to TRBJ1-2; 7 positions match TRBD1. Germline loops: CDR1 SEHNR, CDR2 FQNEAQ (reference sequence). Trimming cost V 5 bases and J 4 bases; bases outside gene matches: 10. This CDR3 spans 15 amino acids. The CDR3 sequence is CASSLHMDRSYGYTF. CDR3 nucleotides: TGTGCCAGCAGCCTTCACATGGACAGGTCCTATGGCTACACCTTC.

The gene calls are TRBV2 and TRBJ2-7; D might be TRBD1 (5 bases). The ends were cut back, 4 bases at V and 1 base at J, with 11 bases in the middle. Germline assignment: CDR1 SNHLY and CDR2 FYNNEI. The CDR3 is 14 residues long. Written as DNA, the CDR3 is TGTGCCAGCAGTGGCTCGGCAGGGTCCTACGAGCAGTACTTC. This sequence encodes CASSGSAGSYEQYF.